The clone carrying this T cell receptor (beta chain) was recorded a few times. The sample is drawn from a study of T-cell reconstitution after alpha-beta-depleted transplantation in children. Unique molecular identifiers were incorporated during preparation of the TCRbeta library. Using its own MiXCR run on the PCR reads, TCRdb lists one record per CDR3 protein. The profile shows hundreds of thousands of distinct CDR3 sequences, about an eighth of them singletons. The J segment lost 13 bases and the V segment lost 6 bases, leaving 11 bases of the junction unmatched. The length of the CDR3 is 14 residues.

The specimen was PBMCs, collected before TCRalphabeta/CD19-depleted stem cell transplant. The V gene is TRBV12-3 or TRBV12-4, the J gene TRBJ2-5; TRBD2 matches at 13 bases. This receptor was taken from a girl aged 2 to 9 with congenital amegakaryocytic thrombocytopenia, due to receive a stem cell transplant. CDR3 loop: CASSRTSGRDRMYF. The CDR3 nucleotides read TGTGCCAGCAGCCGTACTAGCGGGAGGGATAGAATGTACTTC.